Shown below are 29 T cell receptor beta chains from a single sample sequenced in a study of TET2 disruption in CD19-targeted CAR T cells. The protocol was immunoSEQ multiplex PCR, while the TCRdb copy is restricted to in-frame clones and leaves out a portion. Its table records under 30,000 clones. These receptors have no identified antigens. Treatment indicated: autologous CTL019 cells: CD19 CAR with 4-1BB and CD3 zeta domains. The material was CD8- CAR+ T cells sorted from cultured blood T cells, obtained for CD19 CAR T cell therapy. Subset noted: CD8-negative CAR-positive T cells from the infusion product. The receptors shown here come from a man between 70 and 80 years old with chronic lymphocytic leukemia.

To note about this clone: The sequence runs out 3 residues before the end of the CDR3; the remainder is reconstructed from the germline J gene. The rearrangement uses TRBV11-2 and TRBJ2-7; 7 bases fit TRBD1. CDR3 length equals 15 residues. V shed 8 bases and J 5 bases; nucleotides not matched to a gene: 15. CDR1 and CDR2 (germline): SGHAT, FQNNGV. Incomplete CDR3 DNA: TGTGCCAGCCGTTCGACAGGGTATGAGAGAGACGAG. It codes for CASRSTGYERDE. The whole CDR3 sequence reads CASRSTGYERDEQYF.

This chain's CDR3 is CASCSRPVWGDEQFF. CDR3 bases read: TGTGCCAGCTGCTCTCGGCCCGTGTGGGGGGATGAG. The V and J genes are TRBV7-2 and TRBJ2-1; D may be TRBD2 (6 bases). From the germline J gene comes the end of the CDR3, since the read stops 3 residues before it. This CDR3 region has 15 residues. The germline gives CDR1 SGHTA, CDR2 FQGNSA. V lost 8 bases and J lost 8, with 22 bases in between.

On this clone: The read falls 3 residues short of the CDR3 end, and the missing part is taken from the germline J gene. The identical CDR3 is also encoded by other nucleotide sequences in the sample. This sequence joins TRBV5-1 and TRBJ2-4, with a tentative D call TRBD1 (5 bases). This CDR3 has 14 amino acids. Germline V gene data show CDR1 as SGHRS and CDR2 as YFSETQ. The chain's CDR3 is CASSSGQTQETQYF. The covered CDR3 bases are TGCGCCAGCAGCTCAGGGCAGACACAAGAGACT.

The CDR3 spells CASSLGQDFNYGYTF. The DNA read from the CDR3 is TGTGCCAGCAGTTTAGGACAGGACTTCAACTATGGC. V usage is TRBV12-3 or TRBV12-4 and J usage is TRBJ1-2, with a tentative D call TRBD1 (6 bases). The CDR3 end is not reached by the read, which stops 3 residues before it; the germline J gene fills it in. The V end lost 1 base, the J end lost 2 bases, and 11 bases lay between the germline ends. This CDR3 contains 15 residues.

About this clone itself: The read ends 3 residues early relative to the CDR3; the germline J gene fills the gap. The chain is built from TRBV30 and TRBJ1-4; maybe TRBD1 (5 bases). V was clipped by 4 bases and J by 7 bases, with 25 bases between them. Germline assignment: CDR1 GTSNPN and CDR2 SVGIG (reference sequence). This CDR3 contains 17 residues. CDR3 amino acids: CAWKRRGSQPRPEKLFF. CDR3 DNA, as far as it was read: TGTGCCTGGAAACGGAGGGGAAGTCAACCGAGGCCTGAAAAA.

Details on this clone: The CDR3 end is not reached by the read, which stops 3 residues before it; the germline J gene fills it in. J is TRBJ2-4 and V is TRBV7-3, with D perhaps TRBD2 (5 bases). CDR1 is SGHTA, CDR2 FQGTGA, per germline. The CDR3 is made up of 13 amino acids. CDR3 DNA, as far as it was read: TGTGCCAGCAGCACCTCTAGCAAAGAGACT. Translated: CASSTSSKET. The whole CDR3 region reads CASSTSSKETQYF.

Remarks on this clone: The missing CDR3 end, 3 residues past where the read stops, is filled in from the germline J gene. This chain uses TRBV11-2 with TRBJ2-2; D might be TRBD2 (6 bases). The length of the CDR3 is 15 residues. CDR1 is SGHAT, CDR2 FQNNGV, per germline. Trimming shortened V by 0 bases and J by 7 bases, and 12 bases separated the two germline ends. CDR3 DNA (partial): TGTGCCAGCAGCTTAGATCCGGGGGTTGGCGGGGAG. Translating gives CASSLDPGVGGE. From start to end, the CDR3 is CASSLDPGVGGELFF.

Comments on this clone: The read terminates 3 residues ahead of where the CDR3 ends, so the germline J gene completes it. In the same sample, other DNA sequences code for this CDR3. This sequence joins TRBV2 and TRBJ2-7, with D perhaps TRBD2 (5 bases). Germline CDR1 and CDR2: SNHLY and FYNNEI. The length of the CDR3 is 13 residues. V shed 2 bases and J shed 4 bases, with 9 bases lying between them. Incomplete CDR3 DNA: TGTGCCAGCAGTGAACGAGGACTTTACGAG. This gives the protein CASSERGLYE. The entire CDR3 reads CASSERGLYEQYF.

Remarks on this clone: The CDR3 extends 3 residues past the end of the read, so its final part is completed from the germline J gene. Distinct nucleotide sequences in the sample also encode this CDR3. The chain combines TRBV13 with TRBJ1-3, with D uncertain. Trimming pared 3 bases from V and 0 bases from J, leaving 9 bases between. The CDR3 contains 15 residues. Germline CDR1 and CDR2: PRHDT and FYEKMQ (reference sequence). The CDR3: CASSFDTNSGNTIYF. The part of the CDR3 DNA that was read is TGTGCCAGCAGCTTTGACACCAACTCTGGAAACACC. The whole variable domain, filled in from reference TRBV13 and TRBJ1-3, reads AAGVIQSPRHLIKEKRETATLKCYPIPRHDTVYWYQQGPGQDPQFLISFYEKMQSDKGSIPDRFSAQQFSDYHSELNMSSLELGDSALYFCASSFDTNSGNTIYFGEGSWLTVV.

A note on this clone: Read sequence stops 3 residues before the CDR3 end, and the germline J gene provides the missing end. This sequence joins TRBV12-3 or TRBV12-4 and TRBJ2-1; TRBD2 agrees at 9 bases. Unmatched junction bases numbered 9, after V lost 8 bases and J lost 7 bases. There are 14 residues in the CDR3. CDR3: CASGKRGVGNEQFF. The sequenced CDR3 bases are TGTGCCAGCGGGAAGCGGGGGGTGGGGAATGAG.

With regard to this clone: The sequence runs out 3 residues before the end of the CDR3; the remainder is reconstructed from the germline J gene. The rearrangement uses TRBV12-5 and TRBJ2-6, with TRBD1 identical over 7 bases. This CDR3 is built from 13 residues. The V gene's germline CDR1 is LGHNT and CDR2 FRNRAP. CDR3 bases read: TGTGCTAGTGGTATGGGACAGCAATCGGTC. Translated, it gives CASGMGQQSV. The CDR3, in full, reads CASGMGQQSVLTF.

CDR3 DNA, as far as it was read: TGTGCCAGTAGTATATCCGGGGGGGATACG. Translation: CASSISGGDT. The whole CDR3 region reads CASSISGGDTQYF. The rearrangement joins TRBV19 to TRBJ2-3; the match to TRBD2 covers 7 bases. The read terminates 3 residues ahead of where the CDR3 ends, so the germline J gene completes it. Trimming cost V 2 bases and J 6 bases; bases outside gene matches: 2. This CDR3 region has 13 residues. Germline V gives CDR1 LNHDA, CDR2 SQIVND (reference sequence).

As to this clone: From the germline J gene comes the end of the CDR3, since the read stops 3 residues before it. The chain uses TRBV30 and TRBJ1-4; D might be TRBD1 (5 bases). The germline CDR1 and CDR2 sequences are GTSNPN and SVGIG (reference sequence). The V and J ends lost 2 bases and 8 bases respectively, with 12 bases between them. CDR3 length: 13 amino acids. CDR3 DNA (partial): TGTGCCTGGAGTTGGGGAAAGGGGGAAAAA. Residues: CAWSWGKGEK. The entire CDR3 is CAWSWGKGEKLFF.

About this clone: The sequence runs out 3 residues before the end of the CDR3; the remainder is reconstructed from the germline J gene. The chain couples TRBV20-1 to TRBJ1-2, with 8 bases matching TRBD1. CDR3 length equals 14 residues. The germline V gene encodes CDR1 DFQATT and CDR2 SNEGSKA (reference sequence). CDR3 DNA, as far as it was read: TGCAGTGCTAGAGAGGGACAGGTCACTACCGAC. Protein sequence: CSAREGQVTTD. The CDR3 reads in full as CSAREGQVTTDYTF.

As to this clone: The CDR3 end is not reached by the read, which stops 3 residues before it; the germline J gene fills it in. This sample includes further DNA sequences coding for the same CDR3. The chain recombines TRBV6-1 with TRBJ1-3; 10 positions agree with TRBD1. V shed 4 bases and J 4 bases; nucleotides not matched to a gene: 1. CDR1 is MNHNS and CDR2 is SASEGT in the germline V gene. The CDR3 loop spans 14 amino acids. CDR3 DNA, as far as it was read: TGTGCCAGCAGTGGGGGACAGGGGGGAAACACC. It yields the protein CASSGGQGGNT. The CDR3, in full, reads CASSGGQGGNTIYF.

As concerns this clone: The DNA ends 3 residues before the CDR3 does, and the rest of the CDR3 is filled in from the germline J gene. The V gene is TRBV15, the J gene TRBJ2-5, with 8 bases lining up with TRBD2. With 4 bases clipped from V and 5 bases from J, the junction kept 9 bases outside the gene matches. Per germline, CDR1 LNHNV and CDR2 YYDKDF (reference sequence). The CDR3 runs to 15 residues. The CDR3 bases that were read are TGTGCCACCAGCAAACGGGGGGGGCAGGACGAGACC. Protein sequence: CATSKRGGQDET. In full, the CDR3 reads CATSKRGGQDETQYF.

Remarks on this clone: The read is 3 residues too short to cover the CDR3 end, so that end is filled in from the germline J gene. The gene calls are TRBV5-1 and TRBJ1-1; TRBD1 matches at 12 bases. The trim removed 4 bases at V and 4 bases at J, leaving 14 bases unmatched. Per germline, CDR1 SGHRS and CDR2 YFSETQ. The CDR3 is made up of 18 amino acids. The DNA read from the CDR3 is TGCGCCAGCAGCAACGCTCCGGGACAGGGGGCGCGAGGCACTGAA. The encoded protein is CASSNAPGQGARGTE. The entire CDR3 sequence reads CASSNAPGQGARGTEAFF.

On this clone itself: The read ends 3 residues early relative to the CDR3; the germline J gene fills the gap. This chain connects TRBV18 to TRBJ2-4, with a weak D call TRBD2 (6 bases). This CDR3 contains 16 residues. Germline V gene sequence: CDR1 KGHSH, CDR2 LQKENI. The CDR3 region is CASSPDAGGSNQPQYF. The sequenced part of the CDR3 DNA is TGTGCCAGCTCACCCGACGCCGGGGGTAGCAATCAGCCT.

As for this clone: The DNA ends 3 residues before the CDR3 does, and the rest of the CDR3 is filled in from the germline J gene. The chain carries TRBV19 and TRBJ2-1; D is perhaps TRBD1 (6 bases). CDR1 LNHDA and CDR2 SQIVND come from the germline V gene (reference sequence). The CDR3 runs to 15 residues. With 4 bases removed from V and 0 bases from J, the gap between germline ends came to 10 bases. The CDR3 region is CASSTTGSSYNEQFF. Incomplete CDR3 DNA: TGTGCCAGTAGTACTACAGGGAGCTCCTACAATGAG.

Turning to this clone: The CDR3 end falls 3 residues outside the read, so it is completed with the germline J gene. The chain has TRBV6-2 or TRBV6-3 and TRBJ2-3; 8 nucleotides align to TRBD2. The CDR3 covers 16 residues. Trimming cost V 0 bases and J 2 bases; bases outside gene matches: 4. Germline lookup yields CDR1 MNHEY and CDR2 SVGEGT. CDR3: CASSYSGGGNTDTQYF. Partial CDR3 DNA: TGTGCCAGCAGTTACTCAGGCGGGGGGAACACAGATACG.

Points on this clone: Coverage ceases 3 residues before the CDR3 finishes, and the germline J gene fills in the end. V usage is TRBV7-2 and J usage is TRBJ2-5; D might be TRBD2 (6 bases). The CDR3 has 15 amino acids. V was clipped by 5 bases and J by 4 bases, with 17 bases between them. CDR1 SGHTA and CDR2 FQGNSA come from the germline V gene. The DNA read from the CDR3 is TGTGCCAGCAGCAACGGGGGATTTAAGGGAGAGACC. This codes for CASSNGGFKGET. The CDR3 as a whole reads CASSNGGFKGETQYF. Complete variable domain (other parts from reference TRBV7-2 and TRBJ2-5): GAGVSQSPSNKVTEKGKDVELRCDPISGHTALYWYRQSLGQGLEFLIYFQGNSAPDKSGLPSDRFSAERTGGSVSTLTIQRTQQEDSAVYLCASSNGGFKGETQYFGPGTRLLVL.

A note on this clone: The CDR3 end is not reached by the read, which stops 3 residues before it; the germline J gene fills it in. The chain joins TRBV6-4 to TRBJ2-3; unclear D gene. CDR3 length: 13 residues. Trimming took off 4 bases at V and 2 bases at J, with 7 bases between the two ends. The germline V gene has CDR1 MRHNA and CDR2 SNTAGT. This CDR3 is CASSVEVTDTQYF. The sequenced CDR3 bases are TGTGCCAGCAGTGTAGAAGTCACAGATACG.

Points on this clone: The read ends 3 residues early relative to the CDR3; the germline J gene fills the gap. This sample includes further DNA sequences coding for the same CDR3. The chain employs TRBV18 and TRBJ1-2; D is uncertain. Germline CDR1 reads KGHSH; CDR2 reads LQKENI. There are 16 residues in the CDR3. The covered CDR3 bases are TGTGCCAGCTCACCATTCATGGCAGGAGGTACAGATACA. As protein: CASSPFMAGGTDT. The whole CDR3 protein reads CASSPFMAGGTDTYTF.

As to this clone: The CDR3 end is not reached by the read, which stops 3 residues before it; the germline J gene fills it in. This chain uses TRBV7-2 with TRBJ2-7, with TRBD2 identical over 8 bases. J was trimmed by 2 bases and V by 3 bases; bases with no gene match: 3. CDR3 length: 14 amino acids. Per the germline V gene, CDR1 is SGHTA and CDR2 is FQGNSA. The CDR3 is CASSFSGETYEQYF. Incomplete CDR3 DNA: TGTGCCAGCAGCTTTAGCGGGGAGACCTACGAG.

This clone counts as medium-sized by frequency. The read comes to an end 3 residues before the CDR3 does, leaving the germline J gene to fill in the end. J is TRBJ1-4 and V is TRBV18, with 11 nucleotides matching TRBD1. The V and J ends lost 2 bases and 9 bases, in that order; junction bases with no gene match: 5. The germline V gene encodes CDR1 KGHSH and CDR2 LQKENI. This CDR3 has 15 residues. CDR3 residues: CASSPEGQGAQKLFF. CDR3 bases read: TGTGCCAGCTCACCAGAAGGACAGGGGGCTCAAAAA.

Measured by frequency, this clone is medium-sized. The CDR3 goes on 3 residues after the read ends, and that part is filled in from the germline J gene. The chain links TRBV18 to TRBJ2-1, with TRBD2 matching 12 bases. The CDR3 sequence is 15 residues long. Germline trimming cut 3 bases from V and 6 bases from J; bases unmatched to any gene: 3. CDR1 KGHSH and CDR2 LQKENI come from the germline V gene. The sequenced CDR3 bases are TGTGCCAGCTCACCCTCTAGCGGGGGGGGCAATGAG. Its translation is CASSPSSGGGNE. The entire CDR3 reads CASSPSSGGGNEQFF.

A note on this clone: The read stops 3 residues short of the end of the CDR3; the missing end is completed from the germline J gene. The same CDR3 can be traced to other DNA sequences in this sample. The V call is TRBV29-1, the J call TRBJ2-4; perhaps D is TRBD1 or TRBD2 (7 bases each). This CDR3 contains 12 residues. The germline CDR1 and CDR2 sequences are SQVTM and ANQGSEA. CDR3 loop: CSVDRGRETQYF. CDR3 DNA, as far as it was read: TGCAGCGTTGACAGGGGGAGGGAGACT.

Of note for this clone: Coverage ceases 3 residues before the CDR3 finishes, and the germline J gene fills in the end. The gene calls are TRBV18 and TRBJ1-5, with 7 bases matching TRBD1. The CDR3 extends over 15 amino acids. Germline trimming cut 4 bases from V and 2 bases from J; bases unmatched to any gene: 5. Germline V gives CDR1 KGHSH, CDR2 LQKENI. Partial CDR3 DNA: TGTGCCAGCTCACTAGGACAGGAGCGCAATCAGCCC. This encodes CASSLGQERNQP. The whole CDR3 reads CASSLGQERNQPQHF.

Notes on this clone: The read finishes 3 residues shy of the CDR3 end, and the germline J gene is used to complete it. V is TRBV5-1 and J is TRBJ1-2; 9 bases match TRBD1. Unmatched junction bases numbered 8, after V lost 4 bases and J lost 4 bases. Germline V CDR1 and CDR2: SGHRS, YFSETQ. The CDR3 runs 15 residues. The sequenced CDR3 bases are TGCGCCAGCAGCGCCGGACAGGGGAAATTCTATGGC. Amino acids: CASSAGQGKFYG. In full, the CDR3 is CASSAGQGKFYGYTF. Full variable domain (rest looked up from reference TRBV5-1 and TRBJ1-2): KAGVTQTPRYLIKTRGQQVTLSCSPISGHRSVSWYQQTPGQGLQFLFEYFSETQRNKGNFPGRFSGRQFSNSRSEMNVSTLELGDSALYLCASSAGQGKFYGYTFGSGTRLTVV.